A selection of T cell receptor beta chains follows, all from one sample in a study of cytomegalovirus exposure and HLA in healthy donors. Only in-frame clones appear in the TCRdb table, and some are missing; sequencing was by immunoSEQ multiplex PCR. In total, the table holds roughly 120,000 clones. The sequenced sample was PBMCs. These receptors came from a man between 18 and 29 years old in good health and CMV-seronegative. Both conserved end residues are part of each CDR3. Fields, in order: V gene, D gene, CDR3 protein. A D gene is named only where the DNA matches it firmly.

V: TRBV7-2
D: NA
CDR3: CASSFKDTQYF

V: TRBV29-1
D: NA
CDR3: CSVRDRSSYEQYF

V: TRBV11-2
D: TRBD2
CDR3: CASRASGRSAYEQYF

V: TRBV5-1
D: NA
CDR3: CASSTQGRESEAFF

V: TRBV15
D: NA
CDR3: CATSRDKGITNEKLFF

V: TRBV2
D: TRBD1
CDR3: CASSYTGTAINQPQHF

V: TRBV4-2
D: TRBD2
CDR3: CASSQELLAGVYEQYF

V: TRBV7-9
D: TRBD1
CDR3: CASSQWGQGAANYGYTF

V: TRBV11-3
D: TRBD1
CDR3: CASSYSTGEAYEQYF

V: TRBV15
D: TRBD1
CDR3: CATSSFLGQQETQYF

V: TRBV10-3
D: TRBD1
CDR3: CAISGGGTGGQDTQYF

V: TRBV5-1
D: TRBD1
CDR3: CASSFSGTDGTDTQYF

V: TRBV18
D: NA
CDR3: CASSPRAGKQFF

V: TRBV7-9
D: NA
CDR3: CAKEERNTGELFF

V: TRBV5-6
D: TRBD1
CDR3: CASSSDRAYEQYF

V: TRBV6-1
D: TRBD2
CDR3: CASSEGGTIYNEQFF

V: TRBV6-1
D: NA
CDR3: CASSHGVGGNQPQHF

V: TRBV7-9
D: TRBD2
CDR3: CASSLSSGGHYEQYF

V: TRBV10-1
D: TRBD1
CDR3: CASSELTGEAFF

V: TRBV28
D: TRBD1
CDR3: CASSPLTQGAIETQYF

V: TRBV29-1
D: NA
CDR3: CSAVPGTDIYNEQFF

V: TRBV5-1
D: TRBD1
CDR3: CASSRGQMSYEQYF

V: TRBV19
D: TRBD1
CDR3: CASSPGTVSPLHF

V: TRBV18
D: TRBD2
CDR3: CASSPRETSMEFF

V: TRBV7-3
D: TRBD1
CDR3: CASSSTGGPNTEAFF